These T cell receptor beta chains were read from a single sample in a study of T-cell reconstitution after alpha-beta-depleted transplantation in children. TCRdb itself ran the PCR reads through MiXCR, one entry per CDR3 protein. This table holds 130,000 to 150,000 distinct CDR3 sequences, more than 8% found once. Specimen: PBMCs, mostly from graft donor cells, collected 180 days after TCRalphabeta/CD19-depleted stem cell transplant. These receptors were taken from a female patient aged 2-9 years who had a stem cell transplant for congenital amegakaryocytic thrombocytopenia, so the T cells may come from the graft donor. Each CDR3 is given with its conserved first and last residue. The order of the fields is clone size, J gene, V gene, D gene, CDR3 DNA, CDR3 protein. The D gene is left open where the match is weak. Size is stated for part of the rows, as once, few or many counts, or as a class when the clone is expanded.

-	TRBJ2-3	TRBV18	-	TGTGCCAGCTCACCGGGGAGAGATACGCAGTATTTT	CASSPGRDTQYF
many	TRBJ2-5	TRBV12-3/TRBV12-4	TRBD2	TGTGCCAGCAGTTTATACTGGGGGGGCCAAGAGACCCAGTACTTC	CASSLYWGGQETQYF
many	TRBJ2-7	TRBV5-5	-	TGTGCCAGCAGCCGAGAGTTACCGCCCTACGAGCAGTACTTC	CASSRELPPYEQYF
many	TRBJ2-4	TRBV6-1	-	TGTGCCAGCAGAGTCGGGGCAGGGGCCAAAAACATTCAGTACTTC	CASRVGAGAKNIQYF
many	TRBJ2-7	TRBV11-2	TRBD1	TGTGCCAGCAGCCTGGACAGGGGGCTAAGGTACGAGCAGTACTTC	CASSLDRGLRYEQYF
-	TRBJ2-7	TRBV12-3/TRBV12-4	-	TGTGCCAGCAGTTTACTTGGAAACGAGCAGTACTTC	CASSLLGNEQYF
-	TRBJ2-2	TRBV18	-	TGTGCCAGCTCTCCCGGGACTAACACCGGGGAGCTGTTTTTT	CASSPGTNTGELFF
-	TRBJ1-3	TRBV12-3/TRBV12-4	-	TGTGCCAGCAGTTTAGCTCGCAAGCAAGTAAACACCATATATTTT	CASSLARKQVNTIYF
many	TRBJ2-7	TRBV11-2	TRBD2	TGTGCCAGCAGCTTAGATGCTAGCGGGAGCTCCTACGAGCAGTACTTC	CASSLDASGSSYEQYF
many	TRBJ2-7	TRBV4-1	-	TGCGCCAGCAGCCAAGGGGCTAGGGGACACTACGAGCAGTACTTC	CASSQGARGHYEQYF
many	TRBJ2-2	TRBV29-1	-	TGCAGCGTTGAACCAAGGAAAGAAGCGGCCGGGGAGCTGTTTTTT	CSVEPRKEAAGELFF
many	TRBJ2-7	TRBV28	TRBD1	TGTGCCAGCAGTGTGACAGGGGAACCATACGAGCAGTACTTC	CASSVTGEPYEQYF
many	TRBJ1-4	TRBV20-1	-	TGCAGTGCTGCACAGTCGGCTAATGAAAAACTGTTTTTT	CSAAQSANEKLFF
-	TRBJ2-1	TRBV14	-	TGTGCCAGCAGCCAAGGCCCCTCGGGGTACAATGAGCAGTTCTTC	CASSQGPSGYNEQFF
many	TRBJ1-5	TRBV4-1	-	TGCGCCAGCAGCCAAGCGCACTACGGGGGCCAGCCCCAGCATTTT	CASSQAHYGGQPQHF
few	TRBJ2-1	TRBV24-1	-	TGTGCCACCAGTGATTTTAGGTCGGCTAGCTTACGGGAGCAGTTCTTC	CATSDFRSASLREQFF
many	TRBJ2-7	TRBV20-1	TRBD1	TGCAGTGCTAGGGACAGGCTCTACGAGCAGTACTTC	CSARDRLYEQYF
few	TRBJ1-5	TRBV20-1	-	TGCAGTGCGGGTCGGGACGGATATAGCAATCAGCCCCAGCATTTT	CSAGRDGYSNQPQHF
many	TRBJ2-5	TRBV30	-	TGTGCCTTAAGGACTATTGGGACCCAGTACTTC	CALRTIGTQYF
few	TRBJ1-2	TRBV11-2	-	TGTGCCAGCAGCTTAGATTGGGCAGGGGCTAACTATGGCTACACCTTC	CASSLDWAGANYGYTF
-	TRBJ2-7	TRBV5-1	-	TGCGCCAGCAGCTTGGCCTTGAGGCAGCTGGAAGATCTACGGGAGCAGTACTTC	CASSLALRQLEDLREQYF
-	TRBJ2-1	TRBV11-2	-	TGTGCCAGCAGCTCCGCCCCTACAGGGAAGTCCTACAATGAGCAGTTCTTC	CASSSAPTGKSYNEQFF
many	TRBJ2-1	TRBV7-2	-	TGTGCCAGCAGCTTAGAGATGGACAATGAGCAGTTCTTC	CASSLEMDNEQFF
many	TRBJ1-6	TRBV28	-	TGTGCCAGCAGTTTAATGGCCAGGGAGGGCGGATATAATTCACCCCTCCACTTT	CASSLMAREGGYNSPLHF
-	TRBJ2-2	TRBV7-3	-	TGTGCCAGCAGCAAAACAGGGGCGGGCGGGGAGCTGCTTTTT	CASSKTGAGGELLF
few	TRBJ2-7	TRBV28	-	TGTGCCAGCAGTTTCGCGACCCCCCACGAGCAGTACTTC	CASSFATPHEQYF
many	TRBJ2-3	TRBV5-1	-	TGCGCCAGCAGCTTCCGACGCGTGGGGACAGATACGCAGTATTTT	CASSFRRVGTDTQYF
many	TRBJ1-5	TRBV2	TRBD1	TGTGCCAGCAGTGAAGCGGACAGGGGTAATCAGCCCCAGCATTTT	CASSEADRGNQPQHF
many	TRBJ1-1	TRBV20-1	-	TGCAGTGCTTGGGGCAGGAACACTGAAGCTTTCTTT	CSAWGRNTEAFF
many	TRBJ2-7	TRBV6-2/TRBV6-3	-	TGTGCCAGCAGATCCACAGGGGGGGACTACGAGCAGTACTTC	CASRSTGGDYEQYF
many	TRBJ2-7	TRBV20-1	TRBD2	TGCAGTGCTAGAGGCGGGAGTCAGTACGAGCAGTACTTC	CSARGGSQYEQYF
many	TRBJ2-2	TRBV20-1	-	TGCAGTGCTAGGGGGGACACCGGGGAGCTGTTTTTT	CSARGDTGELFF
few	TRBJ2-5	TRBV5-6	-	TGTGCCAGCAGCCTGGGGCAGCTGAAAGGCCTGCGTGATGTGACCCAGTACTTC	CASSLGQLKGLRDVTQYF
many	TRBJ1-5	TRBV9	-	TGTGCCAGCAACGAAGGCCACGTCGATCAGCCCCAGCATTTT	CASNEGHVDQPQHF
-	TRBJ2-7	TRBV5-1	-	TGCGCCAGCAGCCCTGGCAGGCCGGCCTACGAGCAGTACTTC	CASSPGRPAYEQYF
many	TRBJ2-5	TRBV7-6	-	TGTGCCAGCAGCGAAATCGACATGGGCCTAGGGACCCAGTACTTC	CASSEIDMGLGTQYF
-	TRBJ2-7	TRBV10-3	-	TGTGCCATCAGTTCGAGGGGTAGGGTGGACGAGCAGTACTTC	CAISSRGRVDEQYF
-	TRBJ2-3	TRBV5-1	-	TGCGCCAGCAGCTTCGGGATAGCGCGCACAGATACGCAGTATTTT	CASSFGIARTDTQYF
many	TRBJ2-1	TRBV3-1	TRBD2	TGTGCCAGCAGCCAAGTTGGGACTAGCGGTAATGAGCAGTTCTTC	CASSQVGTSGNEQFF
many	TRBJ2-7	TRBV12-3/TRBV12-4	-	TGTGCCAGCAGTTGGGCGGTGGGAGGTTCGGGGGAGCAGTACTTC	CASSWAVGGSGEQYF
many	TRBJ2-3	TRBV5-6	TRBD2	TGTGCCAGCAGCCCACTAGCGGGGGGGAACAGGGCTACGCAGTATTTT	CASSPLAGGNRATQYF
-	TRBJ2-1	TRBV5-4	TRBD2	TGTGCCAGCAGCAAGATATCCGGGACTAGTCGTGAGCAGTTCTTC	CASSKISGTSREQFF
many	TRBJ2-6	TRBV4-1	-	TGCGCCAGCAGCCAAGATTTGGGCTCTGGGGCCAACGTCCTGACTTTC	CASSQDLGSGANVLTF
many	TRBJ1-4	TRBV12-3/TRBV12-4	TRBD1	TGTGCCAGCAGTTTAGAGGGACAGTTAAGTGAAAAACTGTTTTTT	CASSLEGQLSEKLFF
-	TRBJ1-5	TRBV19	-	TGTGCCAGTAGTCCTGGGACACGTCAGCCCCAGCATTTT	CASSPGTRQPQHF
many	TRBJ2-1	TRBV9	TRBD1	TGTGCCAGCAGCGTAGCTGGGACAGGGGGCTTTAATGAGCAGTTCTTC	CASSVAGTGGFNEQFF
few	TRBJ1-2	TRBV6-6	-	TGTGCCAGCTCGGCCGACAACTATGGCTACACCTTC	CASSADNYGYTF
many	TRBJ2-7	TRBV10-3	-	TGTGCCATCAGTGAAGACTACGAGCAGTACTTC	CAISEDYEQYF
few	TRBJ2-1	TRBV20-1	TRBD2	TGCTGTGCTTTCTCCCCCACTAGCGGCTCCTACAATGAGCAGTTCTTC	CCAFSPTSGSYNEQFF
-	TRBJ2-2	TRBV15	-	TGTGCCACCAGCAGGCGGGCGAGACTAGAATACACCGGGGAGCTGTTTTTT	CATSRRARLEYTGELFF